The 20 T cell receptor beta chains in this list originate from one sample, sequenced in a study of cytomegalovirus exposure and HLA in healthy donors. The primer mix had 60 Vbeta and 13 Jbeta primers. Profiled with immunoSEQ multiplex PCR; TCRdb holds only in-frame clones, not every one. Counted here are about 120,000 clones, about 75% occurring once; the ten biggest clones make up approximately 31%. The specimen was PBMCs. The source of these receptors is a man between 60 and 75 years old in good health and CMV-seropositive.

Written as DNA, the CDR3 is TGTGCCAGCAGTGGGGACAGGGTCATGAACACTGAAGCTTTCTTT. Translated: CASSGDRVMNTEAFF. The chain joins TRBV6-1 to TRBJ1-1; TRBD1 aligns across 9 bases. Trimming took 4 bases from V and 0 from J; bases not matched to a gene: 3. The CDR3 is 15 amino acids. Germline V gives CDR1 MNHNS, CDR2 SASEGT.

This chain uses TRBV5-4 with TRBJ2-1; D might be TRBD2 (5 bases). In germline, CDR1 is SGHNT, CDR2 YYREEE (reference sequence). Trimming removed 4 bases from V and 9 bases from J, with 20 bases in between. The CDR3 totals 15 residues. The CDR3 sequence: CASSPREQFNGEQFF. The DNA of the CDR3 is TGTGCCAGCAGCCCGAGGGAGCAATTCAACGGTGAGCAGTTCTTC.

The chain has TRBV7-9 and TRBJ1-2, with D perhaps matching TRBD1 (6 bases). The CDR3 consists of 15 residues. Between the trimmed V and J ends, which lost 0 bases and 4 bases, there was a span of 12 bases. Germline CDR1 and CDR2: SEHNR and FQNEAQ (reference sequence). CDR3 in amino acids: CASSLAGGGVYGYTF. The CDR3 coding sequence is TGTGCCAGCAGCTTAGCGGGGGGGGGCGTCTATGGCTACACCTTC.

This rearrangement joins TRBV20-1 to TRBJ2-1; D gene unclear. V gave up 4 bases and J gave up 12 bases, with 13 bases separating them. The germline V gene has CDR1 DFQATT and CDR2 SNEGSKA (reference sequence). The CDR3 sequence is 11 residues long. The CDR3 loop reads CSATNLERQFF. The CDR3 nucleotides read TGCAGTGCTACAAATCTAGAACGGCAGTTCTTC.

This chain uses TRBV5-1 with TRBJ2-5; the D gene is possibly TRBD2 (6 bases). Trimming pared 1 base from V and 5 bases from J, leaving 15 bases between. Looked up from germline, CDR1 is SGHRS and CDR2 is YFSETQ. The CDR3 is made up of 15 amino acids. The CDR3 loop reads CASSLTGGPLETQYF. DNA of the CDR3: TGCGCCAGCAGCTTGACCGGGGGACCGTTGGAGACCCAGTACTTC.

V gene TRBV5-1 combines with J gene TRBJ2-5, with D uncertain. Germline CDR1 reads SGHRS; CDR2 reads YFSETQ. This CDR3 is 18 amino acids long. Trimming cost V 0 bases and J 1 base, with 19 bases left between them. CDR3 loop: CASSLDVNTITIQETQYF. The CDR3 coding sequence is TGCGCCAGCAGCTTGGATGTAAACACCATTACGATCCAAGAGACCCAGTACTTC.

The table lists this clone with a few counts. The genes are TRBV6-1 and TRBJ1-6; the match to TRBD1 covers 9 bases. The V and J ends lost 6 bases and 4 bases, in that order; junction bases with no gene match: 4. The CDR3 extends over 15 amino acids. In germline, CDR1 is MNHNS, CDR2 SASEGT. As DNA, the CDR3 is TGTGCCAGCAGCCCGGGACAGGGATATAATTCACCCCTCCACTTT. This translates into CASSPGQGYNSPLHF.

The chain links TRBV5-1 to TRBJ2-6; tentatively, D is TRBD2 (5 bases). CDR3 size: 18 residues. Germline loops: CDR1 SGHRS, CDR2 YFSETQ. V dropped 1 base and J dropped 3 bases, with 17 bases sitting between them. CDR3 DNA: TGCGCCAGCAGCTTGTCTCCCCTAGCAACTAGTGGGGCCAACGTCCTGACTTTC. Its protein is CASSLSPLATSGANVLTF.

The chain joins TRBV11-3 to TRBJ2-7; no clear D. CDR3 size: 11 residues. Trimming removed 3 bases at V and 2 bases at J, with 2 bases between. Germline V gives CDR1 SGHNT, CDR2 YENEEA. The DNA for the CDR3 is TGTGCCAGCAGCTTCACCTACGAGCAGTACTTC. It yields the protein CASSFTYEQYF.

The chain is built from TRBV4-1 and TRBJ1-4; tentatively, D is TRBD1 (5 bases). This CDR3 is built from 14 residues. Germline loops: CDR1 MGHRA, CDR2 YSYEKL. V lost 1 base, J lost 8 bases, and 11 bases lay in between. The CDR3 bases are TGCGCCAGCAGCCAAGGAAGGCGGGACGAAAAACTGTTTTTT. Protein sequence: CASSQGRRDEKLFF.

The chain is built from TRBV2 and TRBJ1-5; 7 bases map to TRBD1. The CDR3 is 16 residues long. Per the germline V gene, CDR1 is SNHLY and CDR2 is FYNNEI. J lost 3 bases, V lost 1 base, and 6 bases had no gene match. The CDR3 here is CASSEEGAGDNQPQHF. The CDR3 nucleotides are TGTGCCAGCAGTGAAGAGGGGGCAGGGGACAATCAGCCCCAGCATTTT. Full variable domain (missing parts from reference TRBV2 and TRBJ1-5): EPEVTQTPSHQVTQMGQEVILRCVPISNHLYFYWYRQILGQKVEFLVSFYNNEISEKSEIFDDQFSVERPDGSNFTLKIRSTKLEDSAMYFCASSEEGAGDNQPQHFGDGTRLSIL.

The chain is built from TRBV7-9 and TRBJ1-1; unclear D gene. Germline V gene data show CDR1 as SEHNR and CDR2 as FQNEAQ (reference sequence). The V end lost 2 bases, the J end lost 2 bases, and 12 bases lay between the germline ends. CDR3 size: 15 residues. CDR3 nucleotides: TGTGCCAGCAGCTTATACCGAGACACCAACACTGAAGCTTTCTTT. Its protein product is CASSLYRDTNTEAFF.

The chain is built from TRBV9 and TRBJ2-5; TRBD2 agrees at 10 bases. CDR3 size: 17 residues. The germline V gene has CDR1 SGDLS and CDR2 YYNGEE. J gave up 4 bases and V 2 bases, and 11 bases lay outside the gene matches. DNA of the CDR3: TGTGCCAGCAGCGTTAGCGGGGGGTTCACTCGCGGAGAGACCCAGTACTTC. It translates to CASSVSGGFTRGETQYF.

The chain couples TRBV18 to TRBJ2-3, with TRBD1 as a possible D gene (6 bases). The germline V gene encodes CDR1 KGHSH and CDR2 LQKENI. The CDR3 is 15 amino acids. V lost 0 bases and J 4 bases, leaving 11 bases between the germline ends. DNA for the CDR3: TGTGCCAGCTCACCACCGTCGCAGGGGTCAGATACGCAGTATTTT. Translating it yields CASSPPSQGSDTQYF.

This clone showed up just a few times. V usage is TRBV30 and J usage is TRBJ1-1, with TRBD1 matching 8 bases. Losses at the gene ends were 5 bases for V and 1 base for J; bases not matched to a gene: 0. The V gene's germline CDR1 is GTSNPN and CDR2 SVGIG (reference sequence). CDR3 length equals 12 residues. The chain's CDR3 is CAWDRGNTEAFF. DNA of the CDR3: TGTGCCTGGGACAGGGGGAACACTGAAGCTTTCTTT.

Comment on this clone: Different DNA sequences within this sample yield the same CDR3. The chain links TRBV9 to TRBJ2-7; 10 bases agree with TRBD1. Losses at the gene ends were 4 bases for V and 2 bases for J; bases not matched to a gene: 9. This CDR3 contains 16 residues. Germline V lookup: CDR1 SGDLS, CDR2 YYNGEE. DNA for the CDR3: TGTGCCAGCAGCCCCCAACCCGGGACAGGGGCCTACGAGCAGTACTTC. The encoded protein is CASSPQPGTGAYEQYF.

The gene calls are TRBV6-1 and TRBJ2-5, with TRBD2 matching over 11 bases. Germline V gene data show CDR1 as MNHNS and CDR2 as SASEGT. Unmatched junction bases numbered 0, after V lost 1 base and J lost 2 bases. The CDR3 covers 15 residues. The CDR3 sequence is CASSEVAGGQETQYF. The CDR3 DNA is TGTGCCAGCAGTGAAGTAGCGGGGGGGCAAGAGACCCAGTACTTC.

A note on this clone: This CDR3 is also generated by other DNA sequences in the sample. The J gene is TRBJ2-7, the V gene TRBV4-1, with a possible D match to TRBD1 (5 bases). The CDR3 is 14 residues long. The germline V gene encodes CDR1 MGHRA and CDR2 YSYEKL. Trimming left V 4 bases short and J 0 bases short, with 10 bases between. In DNA, the CDR3 is TGCGCCAGCAGCCGCGACAGTAGCTCCTACGAGCAGTACTTC. This codes for CASSRDSSSYEQYF.

About this clone: The conserved phenylalanine or tryptophan is not found at the CDR3 terminus, so this likely reflects a read error. V usage is TRBV11-2 and J usage is TRBJ2-7, with 8 bases fitting TRBD1. The CDR3 has 15 amino acids. The junction had 5 bases not matched to a gene; V was cut back by 1 base and J by 3 bases. Germline V gene lookup returns CDR1 SGHAT and CDR2 FQNNGV. The CDR3 sequence: CASSLGVGQGYEQYL. The DNA of the CDR3 is TGTGCCAGCAGCTTAGGTGTCGGACAGGGCTACGAGCAGTACCTC.

This chain uses TRBV27 with TRBJ1-5; tentative D call: TRBD1 (5 bases). The germline CDR1 and CDR2 sequences are MNHEY and SMNVEV (reference sequence). V lost 5 bases and J 0 bases, leaving 11 bases between the germline ends. The CDR3 covers 15 residues. The CDR3 spells CASSAQGVSNQPQHF. The CDR3 coding sequence is TGTGCCAGCAGTGCGCAAGGGGTTAGCAATCAGCCCCAGCATTTT.